This TCR beta chain derives from a study of Tregs in tolerant kidney transplant recipients. Study-wide results and limits: This study did not directly address biological reproducibility. Tregs expanded with activated donor B cells seemed most donor-specific.

This clone is judged medium-sized (0.01 to 0.1%). Its antigen is currently unknown. V was cut by 0 bases and J by 2 bases, with 7 bases left in between. The CDR3 is 14 residues long. The germline V gene encodes CDR1 SGDLS and CDR2 YYNGEE. Thawed PBMCs were FACS-sorted into unstimulated CD4+CD25+CD127- regulatory T cells, CD4+CD25- non-regulatory cells, CD4 and CD8 cells. Before regulatory T cell sorting, thawed PBMCs rested overnight at 37°C in 200 IU/ml IL-2. Method: immunoSEQ multiplex PCR; TCRdb's copy keeps in-frame clones and lacks some. Of about 18,000 clones in the sample, approximately 80% are singletons; the top ten hold about 2.5%.

The V call is TRBV9, the J call TRBJ2-3; weak D call: TRBD2 (6 bases). The sample taken for sequencing was Tregs from blood. The TCR was taken from a human donor in good health. The CDR3 spells CASSVEDYTDTQYF. The CDR3 DNA is TGTGCCAGCAGCGTAGAGGACTACACAGATACGCAGTATTTT.